This entry lists 23 T cell receptor beta chains sequenced from one sample in a study of shared clonotypes between healthy human individuals. Measured with immunoSEQ multiplex PCR; TCRdb has only the in-frame clones, and not every one. Of hundreds of thousands of clones listed, about 96% are singletons. Naive CD8 cells lacked CD45RO and underwent positive selection for CCR7, leaving out terminally differentiated effector memory CD45RA+ cells. The sequenced material came from naive CD8+ T cells sorted from blood. These receptors came from a woman under 40 in good health.

The CDR3 DNA reads as TGTGCCAGCAGGACTGCGGGGGGCACGAACACTGAAGCTTTCTTT. Translated: CASRTAGGTNTEAFF. This rearrangement joins TRBV27 to TRBJ1-1; D might be TRBD1 (6 bases). There are 15 residues in the CDR3. Per the germline V gene, CDR1 is MNHEY and CDR2 is SMNVEV (reference sequence). The germline V and J ends were trimmed by 6 bases and 1 base, with 15 bases remaining between them.

The chain has TRBV10-3 and TRBJ2-1; D remains ambiguous. V was shortened by 3 bases and J by 13 bases, with 13 bases between the two germline ends. Germline values: CDR1 ENHRY, CDR2 SYGVKD. The CDR3 length is 12 residues. CDR3 nucleotide sequence: TGTGCCATCAGTGACGCATCTAGAGATCAGTTCTTC. Amino acid sequence: CAISDASRDQFF.

V gene TRBV19 combines with J gene TRBJ2-1, with 7 positions matching TRBD2. The CDR3 loop spans 16 amino acids. Trimming took 2 bases from V and 5 from J; bases not matched to a gene: 9. The V gene's germline CDR1 is LNHDA and CDR2 SQIVND (reference sequence). This chain's CDR3 is CASSIQNPAGNNEQFF. The CDR3 DNA reads as TGTGCCAGTAGTATACAGAATCCAGCGGGGAACAATGAGCAGTTCTTC.

V usage is TRBV27 and J usage is TRBJ1-4; D remains unclear. The CDR3 consists of 13 residues. V lost 5 bases, J lost 7 bases, and 11 bases lay in between. Germline V gene lookup returns CDR1 MNHEY and CDR2 SMNVEV (reference sequence). Here the CDR3 DNA reads TGTGCCAGCAGTCCCTATTGGGGTGAAAAACTGTTTTTT. It specifies CASSPYWGEKLFF.

This sequence joins TRBV7-2 and TRBJ2-6, with D unclear. V shed 11 bases and J shed 0 bases, with 11 bases lying between them. The length of the CDR3 is 14 residues. Germline CDR1 and CDR2: SGHTA and FQGNSA. CDR3 sequence (DNA): TGTGCCTCGACCCCCATCTCTGGGGCCAACGTCCTGACTTTC. This codes for CASTPISGANVLTF.

J is TRBJ2-1 and V is TRBV28; 7 bases agree with TRBD2. After removal of 6 bases from V and 8 bases from J, the junction contained 7 bases not matched to a gene. The CDR3 length is 13 residues. CDR1 and CDR2 (germline): MDHEN, SYDVKM. The CDR3 nucleotides read TGTGCCAGCAGCGAAGGGACTACCGATGAGCAGTTCTTC. Amino acids: CASSEGTTDEQFF.

This chain links TRBV28 with TRBJ2-7; D possibly corresponds to TRBD1 (6 bases). The V gene lost 6 bases and the J gene lost 3 bases, with 12 bases spanning the gap. The V gene's germline CDR1 is MDHEN and CDR2 SYDVKM. There are 13 residues in the CDR3. The CDR3 bases are TGTGCCAGCAGAGCCGGGACACTCTACGAGCAGTACTTC. It encodes CASRAGTLYEQYF.

The chain uses TRBV11-2 and TRBJ2-7, with TRBD2 identical over 10 bases. V lost 0 bases and J lost 3; bases outside the gene matches: 5. CDR3 length equals 16 residues. CDR1 and CDR2 from the germline V gene are SGHAT and FQNNGV. In DNA, the CDR3 is TGTGCCAGCAGCTTAGATTATGCTAGCGGGAGCTACGAGCAGTACTTC. This sequence encodes CASSLDYASGSYEQYF.

The chain carries TRBV7-9 and TRBJ1-4; TRBD1 matches at 7 bases. Germline loops: CDR1 SEHNR, CDR2 FQNEAQ (reference sequence). V lost 5 bases and J lost 8; bases outside the gene matches: 17. The CDR3 extends over 17 amino acids. The CDR3 spells CASSRADRARGKEKLFF. CDR3 DNA: TGTGCCAGCAGCAGAGCTGACAGGGCGAGGGGTAAAGAAAAACTGTTTTTT.

The chain is built from TRBV7-9 and TRBJ2-1; D ambiguous. Trimming removed 1 base at V and 4 bases at J, with 14 bases between. Looked up from germline, CDR1 is SEHNR and CDR2 is FQNEAQ (reference sequence). There are 16 residues in the CDR3. CDR3 nucleotides: TGTGCCAGCAGCTTAGACCCAGGACCTCTATACAATGAGCAGTTCTTC. Residues: CASSLDPGPLYNEQFF.

The rearrangement joins TRBV19 to TRBJ2-2, with D perhaps TRBD2 (6 bases). This CDR3 comprises 11 residues. Trimming pared 10 bases from V and 8 bases from J, leaving 11 bases between. Germline CDR1 LNHDA, CDR2 SQIVND (reference sequence). The CDR3 spells CATTGGGELFF. CDR3 bases: TGTGCCACCACCGGAGGGGGGGAGCTGTTTTTT.

The V and J genes are TRBV30 and TRBJ2-7; 12 bases fit TRBD2. The J segment lost 6 bases and the V segment lost 1 base, leaving 10 bases of the junction unmatched. The CDR3 loop spans 16 amino acids. Looked up from germline, CDR1 is GTSNPN and CDR2 is SVGIG (reference sequence). The CDR3 coding sequence is TGTGCCTGGAGTGGAGGACTAGCGGGGATCTCCATCGAGCAGTACTTC. This sequence encodes CAWSGGLAGISIEQYF. The whole variable domain, remainder taken from reference TRBV30 and TRBJ2-7, is SQTIHQWPATLVQPVGSPLSLECTVEGTSNPNLYWYRQAAGRGLQLLFYSVGIGQISSEVPQNLSASRPQDRQFILSSKKLLLSDSGFYLCAWSGGLAGISIEQYFGPGTRLTVT.

This rearrangement joins TRBV14 to TRBJ2-1; D not resolved. The V gene's germline CDR1 is SGHDN and CDR2 FVKESK. Trimming took 4 bases from V and 5 from J, leaving 15 bases between them. The CDR3 extends over 15 amino acids. The CDR3 region has the DNA TGTGCCAGCAGCCGGGTGAGACTTGGGAACAATGAGCAGTTCTTC. Translation gives CASSRVRLGNNEQFF.

The chain links TRBV10-1 to TRBJ2-3; 7 bases map to TRBD1. The CDR3 is made up of 12 amino acids. Germline V gene lookup returns CDR1 WNHNN and CDR2 SYGVQD (reference sequence). Trimming removed 2 bases from V and 11 bases from J; junction bases left unmatched: 4. CDR3 sequence reads: CASSESRDRQYF. Written as DNA, the CDR3 is TGCGCCAGCAGTGAGAGCCGGGACAGGCAGTATTTT.

In DNA, the CDR3 is TGTGCCAGCAGCCCCCCAGGAGGATCCCTCTACGAGCAGTACTTC. Translating gives CASSPPGGSLYEQYF. The chain links TRBV7-9 to TRBJ2-7, with a possible D match to TRBD2 (5 bases). Germline loops: CDR1 SEHNR, CDR2 FQNEAQ (reference sequence). The CDR3 is 15 amino acids. V was pared by 5 bases and J by 3 bases, with 17 bases between.

V gene TRBV4-1 combines with J gene TRBJ1-4, with 7 bases matching TRBD1. V lost 3 bases to trimming and J lost 3 bases; unmatched junction nucleotides: 4. The CDR3 spans 15 residues. From germline, CDR1 is MGHRA and CDR2 YSYEKL. This chain's CDR3 is CASSHPDRANEKLFF. In nucleotides, the CDR3 is TGCGCCAGCAGCCACCCCGACAGGGCTAATGAAAAACTGTTTTTT.

V and J are TRBV28 and TRBJ1-5; possible D gene TRBD1, 6 bases. Between the trimmed V and J ends, which lost 6 bases and 3 bases, there was a span of 18 bases. This CDR3 is built from 16 residues. Germline CDR1 and CDR2: MDHEN and SYDVKM. The CDR3 protein is CASSTPPGTHNQPQHF. CDR3 in DNA: TGTGCCAGCAGCACTCCTCCTGGGACACACAATCAGCCCCAGCATTTT.

The rearrangement joins TRBV19 to TRBJ1-6; no clear D. This CDR3 comprises 15 residues. Germline loops: CDR1 LNHDA, CDR2 SQIVND (reference sequence). V was cut by 5 bases and J by 8 bases, with 16 bases left in between. CDR3 nucleotide sequence: TGTGCCAGTAGTGATGCCCCCAACAGAGATTCACCCCTCCACTTT. Translation: CASSDAPNRDSPLHF. The full variable domain, with the rest looked up from reference TRBV19 and TRBJ1-6, is DGGITQSPKYLFRKEGQNVTLSCEQNLNHDAMYWYRQDPGQGLRLIYYSQIVNDFQKGDIAEGYSVSREKKESFPLTVTSAQKNPTAFYLCASSDAPNRDSPLHFGNGTRLTVT.

This chain joins TRBV9 and TRBJ2-7; D uncertain. CDR3 length equals 15 residues. With 4 bases removed from V and 0 bases from J, the gap between germline ends came to 14 bases. Looked up from germline, CDR1 is SGDLS and CDR2 is YYNGEE. CDR3 region: CASSPRAQNSYEQYF. Here the CDR3 DNA reads TGTGCCAGCAGCCCACGGGCGCAGAACTCCTACGAGCAGTACTTC.

The V gene is TRBV5-4, the J gene TRBJ2-7; D is ambiguous. Germline CDR1 SGHNT, CDR2 YYREEE (reference sequence). This CDR3 is built from 14 residues. V was pared by 1 base and J by 0 bases, with 8 bases between. CDR3 bases: TGTGCCAGCAGCTTGAAAGGGAACTCCTACGAGCAGTACTTC. Translated: CASSLKGNSYEQYF.

The chain has TRBV19 and TRBJ2-1; D might be TRBD1 (5 bases). Germline-derived CDR1 and CDR2 are LNHDA and SQIVND (reference sequence). V was trimmed by 8 bases and J by 2 bases, leaving 13 bases between them. The CDR3 contains 14 residues. CDR3 DNA sequence: TGTGCCAGTCGATCAGGGAAGACCTACAATGAGCAGTTCTTC. Translation gives CASRSGKTYNEQFF.

As regards this clone: The CDR3 carries no conserved terminal phenylalanine or tryptophan, so it likely arises from a read error. The DNA is left out, because the CDR3 cannot be placed on it with certainty; the CDR3 is given as TCRdb lists it. The chain has TRBV19 and TRBJ2-7; the tabulated D call, TRBD2, remains unverified against the DNA. In germline, CDR1 is LNHDA, CDR2 SQIVND (reference sequence). The CDR3 is made up of 12 amino acids, end residues included. The CDR3 sequence: CASSTGTSGETS.

J is TRBJ1-5 and V is TRBV11-2, with D possibly being TRBD1 (5 bases). CDR1 is SGHAT and CDR2 is FQNNGV in the germline V gene. The CDR3 has 12 amino acids. Trimming stripped 5 bases from V and 6 bases from J, with 8 bases between. In DNA form, the CDR3 reads TGTGCCAGCAGCCGGGGGGGTCAGCCCCAGCATTTT. Its protein product is CASSRGGQPQHF.